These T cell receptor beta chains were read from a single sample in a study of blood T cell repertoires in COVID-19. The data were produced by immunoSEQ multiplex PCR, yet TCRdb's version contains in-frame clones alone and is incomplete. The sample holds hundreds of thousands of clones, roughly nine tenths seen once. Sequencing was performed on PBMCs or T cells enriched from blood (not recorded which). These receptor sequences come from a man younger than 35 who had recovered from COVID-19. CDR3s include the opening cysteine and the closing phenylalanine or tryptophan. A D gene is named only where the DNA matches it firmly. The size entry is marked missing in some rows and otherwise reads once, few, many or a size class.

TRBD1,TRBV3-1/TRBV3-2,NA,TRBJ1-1,CASSPLTGLNTEAFF,TGTGCCAGCAGCCCCCTGACAGGGCTGAACACTGAAGCTTTCTTT
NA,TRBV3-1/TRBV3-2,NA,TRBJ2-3,CASSQGGSSTDTQYF,TGTGCCAGCAGCCAAGGAGGGTCTAGCACAGATACGCAGTATTTT
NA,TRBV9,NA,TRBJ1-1,CASSVGGGWDTEAFF,TGTGCCAGCAGCGTCGGGGGAGGGTGGGACACTGAAGCTTTCTTT
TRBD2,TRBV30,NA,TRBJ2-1,CAWSVASGPYNEQFF,TGTGCCTGGAGTGTGGCTAGCGGCCCCTACAATGAGCAGTTCTTC
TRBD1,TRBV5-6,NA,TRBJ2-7,CASSIGQGSYEQYF,TGTGCCAGCAGCATAGGACAGGGCTCCTACGAGCAGTACTTC
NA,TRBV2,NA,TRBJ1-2,CASSEIGQKKKYGYTF,TGTGCCAGCAGTGAAATAGGACAGAAGAAGAAATATGGCTACACCTTC
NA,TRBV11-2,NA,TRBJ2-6,CASSLVLGQSSGANVLTF,TGTGCCAGCAGCTTAGTTCTGGGCCAGAGCTCTGGGGCCAACGTCCTGACTTTC
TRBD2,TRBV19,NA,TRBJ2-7,CASSMIRRGSREQYF,TGTGCCAGTAGTATGATAAGGCGGGGGTCTCGGGAGCAGTACTTC
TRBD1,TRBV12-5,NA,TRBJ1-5,CASGATRGLLRGGNQPQHF,TGTGCTAGTGGCGCAACCCGGGGGCTACTCAGGGGGGGCAATCAGCCCCAGCATTTT
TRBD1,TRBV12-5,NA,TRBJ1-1,CASGWGTGSLYTEAFF,TGTGCTAGTGGCTGGGGGACAGGGTCACTATACACTGAAGCTTTCTTT
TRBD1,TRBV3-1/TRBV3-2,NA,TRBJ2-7,CASSQTGAGQYEQYF,TGTGCCAGCAGCCAAACAGGGGCCGGCCAATACGAGCAGTACTTC
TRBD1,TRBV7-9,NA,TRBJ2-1,CASSSLRDRGRNEQFF,TGTGCCAGCAGCTCACTCCGGGACAGGGGTAGGAATGAGCAGTTCTTC
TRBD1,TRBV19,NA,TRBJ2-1,CASSMYPLRDRVNEQFF,TGTGCCAGTAGTATGTACCCTCTAAGGGACAGGGTCAATGAGCAGTTCTTC
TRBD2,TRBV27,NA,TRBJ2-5,CASSFLGRGGQETQYF,TGTGCCAGCAGTTTCTTGGGTCGGGGGGGCCAAGAGACCCAGTACTTC
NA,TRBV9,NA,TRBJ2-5,CASSPTPLAIETQYF,TGTGCCAGCAGCCCGACCCCTCTAGCGATAGAGACCCAGTACTTC
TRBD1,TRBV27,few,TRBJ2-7,CASSLHGTGGNEQYF,TGTGCCAGCAGTTTACACGGGACAGGGGGCAACGAGCAGTACTTC
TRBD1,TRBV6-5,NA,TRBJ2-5,CATSGQGASETQYF,TGTGCCACTTCGGGACAGGGGGCGTCGGAGACCCAGTACTTC
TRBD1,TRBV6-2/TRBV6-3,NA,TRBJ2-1,CASSYMGQYNEQFF,TGTGCCAGCAGTTACATGGGACAGTACAATGAGCAGTTCTTC